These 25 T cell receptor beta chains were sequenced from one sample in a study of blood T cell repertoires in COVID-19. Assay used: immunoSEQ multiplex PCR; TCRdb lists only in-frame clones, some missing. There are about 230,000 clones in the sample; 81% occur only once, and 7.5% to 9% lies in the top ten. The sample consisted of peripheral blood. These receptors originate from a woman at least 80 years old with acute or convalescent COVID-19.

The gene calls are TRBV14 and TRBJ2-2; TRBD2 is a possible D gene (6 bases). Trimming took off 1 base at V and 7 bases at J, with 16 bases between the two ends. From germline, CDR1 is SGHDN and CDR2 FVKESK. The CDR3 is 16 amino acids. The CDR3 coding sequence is TGTGCCAGCAGCCAAGCGGGAGCGGCGTTAGGCGGGGAGCTGTTTTTT. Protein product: CASSQAGAALGGELFF.

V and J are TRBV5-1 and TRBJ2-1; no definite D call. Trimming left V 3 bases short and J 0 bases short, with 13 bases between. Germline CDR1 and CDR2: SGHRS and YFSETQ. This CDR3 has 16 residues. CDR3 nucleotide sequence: TGCGCCAGCAGCTCCGTCGCTCGTAGCTCCTACAATGAGCAGTTCTTC. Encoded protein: CASSSVARSSYNEQFF.

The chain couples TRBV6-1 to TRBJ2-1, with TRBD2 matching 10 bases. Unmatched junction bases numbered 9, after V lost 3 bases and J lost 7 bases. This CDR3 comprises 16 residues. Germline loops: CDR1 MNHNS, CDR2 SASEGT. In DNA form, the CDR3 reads TGTGCCAGCAGTGAGCCACTAGCGGGAATTTCAAATGAGCAGTTCTTC. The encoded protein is CASSEPLAGISNEQFF.

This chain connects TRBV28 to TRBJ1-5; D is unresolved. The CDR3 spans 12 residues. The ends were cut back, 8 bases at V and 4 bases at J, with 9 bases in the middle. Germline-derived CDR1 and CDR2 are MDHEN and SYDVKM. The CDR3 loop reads CASRGANQPQHF. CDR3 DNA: TGTGCCAGCCGGGGAGCAAATCAGCCCCAGCATTTT.

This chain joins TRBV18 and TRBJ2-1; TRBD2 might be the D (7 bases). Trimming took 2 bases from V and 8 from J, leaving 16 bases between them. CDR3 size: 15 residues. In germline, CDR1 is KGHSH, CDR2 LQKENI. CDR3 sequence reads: CASSPGGGFTDEQFF. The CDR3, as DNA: TGTGCCAGCTCACCAGGGGGGGGCTTTACGGATGAGCAGTTCTTC.

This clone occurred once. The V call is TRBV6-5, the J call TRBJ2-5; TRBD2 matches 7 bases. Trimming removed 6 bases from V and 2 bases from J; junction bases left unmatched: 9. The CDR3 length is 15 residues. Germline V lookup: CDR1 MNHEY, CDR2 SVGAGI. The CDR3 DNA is TGTGCCAGCAGGGCCCTTGGGGGGGGGCAAGAGACCCAGTACTTC. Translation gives CASRALGGGQETQYF.

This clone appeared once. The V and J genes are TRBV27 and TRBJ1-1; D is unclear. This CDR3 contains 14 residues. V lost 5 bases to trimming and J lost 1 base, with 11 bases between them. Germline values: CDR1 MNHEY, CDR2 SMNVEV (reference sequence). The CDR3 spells CASSPPEGNTEAFF. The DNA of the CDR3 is TGTGCCAGCAGTCCCCCGGAGGGGAACACTGAAGCTTTCTTT.

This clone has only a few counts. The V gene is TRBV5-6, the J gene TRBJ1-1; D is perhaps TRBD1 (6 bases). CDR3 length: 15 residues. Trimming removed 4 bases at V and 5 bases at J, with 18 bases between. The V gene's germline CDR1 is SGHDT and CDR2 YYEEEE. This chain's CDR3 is CASSKYRVGRTEAFF. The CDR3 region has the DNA TGTGCCAGCAGCAAGTACAGGGTAGGGCGGACTGAAGCTTTCTTT.

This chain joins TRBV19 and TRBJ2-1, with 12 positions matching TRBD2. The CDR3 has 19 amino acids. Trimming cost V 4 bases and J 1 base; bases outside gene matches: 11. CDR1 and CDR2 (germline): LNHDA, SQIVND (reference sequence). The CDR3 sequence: CASSRGTSGPASSYNEQFF. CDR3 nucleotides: TGTGCCAGTAGTAGGGGGACTAGCGGGCCTGCATCTTCCTACAATGAGCAGTTCTTC. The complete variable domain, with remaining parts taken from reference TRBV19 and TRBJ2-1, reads DGGITQSPKYLFRKEGQNVTLSCEQNLNHDAMYWYRQDPGQGLRLIYYSQIVNDFQKGDIAEGYSVSREKKESFPLTVTSAQKNPTAFYLCASSRGTSGPASSYNEQFFGPGTRLTVL.

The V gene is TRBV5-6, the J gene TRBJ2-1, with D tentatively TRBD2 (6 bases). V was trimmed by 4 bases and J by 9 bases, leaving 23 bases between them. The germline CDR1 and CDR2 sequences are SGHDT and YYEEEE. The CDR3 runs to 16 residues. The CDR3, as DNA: TGTGCCAGCAGCCCGGGGGTGGGGACCCTCGAAATTGAGCAGTTCTTC. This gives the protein CASSPGVGTLEIEQFF.

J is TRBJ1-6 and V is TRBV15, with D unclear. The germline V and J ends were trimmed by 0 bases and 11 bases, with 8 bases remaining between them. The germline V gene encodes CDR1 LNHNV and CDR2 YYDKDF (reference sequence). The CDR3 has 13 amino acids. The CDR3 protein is CATSRDFAAPLHF. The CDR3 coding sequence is TGTGCCACCAGCAGAGATTTTGCGGCACCCCTCCACTTT.

Here the CDR3 reads CAISSGQGWSYEQYF. In nucleotides, the CDR3 is TGTGCCATCAGCTCCGGACAGGGTTGGAGCTACGAGCAGTACTTC. The chain recombines TRBV10-3 with TRBJ2-7; 8 bases match TRBD1. Germline CDR1 ENHRY, CDR2 SYGVKD. CDR3 size: 15 residues. J lost 3 bases, V lost 6 bases, and 10 bases had no gene match.

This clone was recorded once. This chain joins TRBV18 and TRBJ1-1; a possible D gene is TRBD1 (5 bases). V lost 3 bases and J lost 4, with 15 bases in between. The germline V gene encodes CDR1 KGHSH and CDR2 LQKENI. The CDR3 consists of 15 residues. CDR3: CASSPGPGLLTEAFF. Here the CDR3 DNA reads TGTGCCAGCTCACCCGGGCCAGGGTTACTCACTGAAGCTTTCTTT.

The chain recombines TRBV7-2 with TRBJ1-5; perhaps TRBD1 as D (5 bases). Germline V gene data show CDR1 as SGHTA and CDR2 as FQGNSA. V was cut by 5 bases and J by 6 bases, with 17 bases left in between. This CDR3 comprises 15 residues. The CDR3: CASSPPGGWAQPQHF. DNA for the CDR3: TGTGCCAGCAGCCCCCCGGGGGGGTGGGCTCAGCCCCAGCATTTT. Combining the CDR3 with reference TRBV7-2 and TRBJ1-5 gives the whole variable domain GAGVSQSPSNKVTEKGKDVELRCDPISGHTALYWYRQSLGQGLEFLIYFQGNSAPDKSGLPSDRFSAERTGGSVSTLTIQRTQQEDSAVYLCASSPPGGWAQPQHFGDGTRLSIL.

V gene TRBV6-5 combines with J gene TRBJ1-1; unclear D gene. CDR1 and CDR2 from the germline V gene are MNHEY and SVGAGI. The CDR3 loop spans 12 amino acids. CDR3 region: CTSEGLGTEAFF. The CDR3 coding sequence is TGTACTTCTGAGGGATTGGGCACTGAAGCTTTCTTT.

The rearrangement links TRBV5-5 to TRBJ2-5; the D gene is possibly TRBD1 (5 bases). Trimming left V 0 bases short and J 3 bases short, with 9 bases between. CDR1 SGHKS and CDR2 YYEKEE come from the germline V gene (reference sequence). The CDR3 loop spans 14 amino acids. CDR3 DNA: TGTGCCAGCAGCTTGGGACAGCACGAAGAGACCCAGTACTTC. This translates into CASSLGQHEETQYF.

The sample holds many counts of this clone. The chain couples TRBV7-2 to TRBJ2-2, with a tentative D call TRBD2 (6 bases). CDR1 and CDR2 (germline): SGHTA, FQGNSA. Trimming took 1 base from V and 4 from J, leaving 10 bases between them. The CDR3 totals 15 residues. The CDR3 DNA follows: TGTGCCAGCAGCTTAGAGGGGACTCTCACCGGGGAGCTGTTTTTT. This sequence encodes CASSLEGTLTGELFF.

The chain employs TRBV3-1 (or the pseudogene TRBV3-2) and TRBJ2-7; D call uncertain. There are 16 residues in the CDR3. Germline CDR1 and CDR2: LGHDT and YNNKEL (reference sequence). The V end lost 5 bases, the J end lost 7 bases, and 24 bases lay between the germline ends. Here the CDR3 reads CASSSSPIELPREQYF. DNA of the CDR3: TGTGCCAGCAGCTCCTCACCCATCGAACTCCCTAGGGAGCAGTACTTC.

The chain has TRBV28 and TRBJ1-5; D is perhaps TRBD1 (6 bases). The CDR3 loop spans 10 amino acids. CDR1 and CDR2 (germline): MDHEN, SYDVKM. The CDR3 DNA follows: TGTCGTACAGGGAATCAGCCCCAGCATTTT. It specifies CRTGNQPQHF.

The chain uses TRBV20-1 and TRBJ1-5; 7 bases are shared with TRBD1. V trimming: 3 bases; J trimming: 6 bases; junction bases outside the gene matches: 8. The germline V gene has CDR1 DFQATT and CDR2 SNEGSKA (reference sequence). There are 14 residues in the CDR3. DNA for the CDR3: TGCAGTGCTAGTAGGGGGCAGGGAGGTCAGCCCCAGCATTTT. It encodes CSASRGQGGQPQHF.

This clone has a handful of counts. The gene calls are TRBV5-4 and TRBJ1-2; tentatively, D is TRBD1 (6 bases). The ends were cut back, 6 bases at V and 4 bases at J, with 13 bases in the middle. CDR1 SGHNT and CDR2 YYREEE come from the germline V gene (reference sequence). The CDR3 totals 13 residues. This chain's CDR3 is CASNLGGAYGYTF. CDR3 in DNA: TGTGCCAGCAACCTTGGGGGGGCCTATGGCTACACCTTC.

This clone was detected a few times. CDR3 coding DNA: TGTGCCAGCAGCCATTTGCGGGGGGCAGGGGATTCACCCCTCCACTTT. It is translated as CASSHLRGAGDSPLHF. The J gene is TRBJ1-6, the V gene TRBV28, with D possibly TRBD1 on 6 matching bases. The CDR3 has 16 amino acids. The V and J ends lost 6 bases and 8 bases respectively, with 20 bases between them. Looked up from germline, CDR1 is MDHEN and CDR2 is SYDVKM.

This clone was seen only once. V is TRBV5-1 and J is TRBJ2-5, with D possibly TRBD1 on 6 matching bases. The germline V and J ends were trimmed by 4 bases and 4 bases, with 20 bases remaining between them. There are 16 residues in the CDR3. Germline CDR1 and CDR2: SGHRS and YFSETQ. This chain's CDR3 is CASSRRGQTRLETQYF. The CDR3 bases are TGCGCCAGCAGCCGCCGAGGACAGACCCGGCTAGAGACCCAGTACTTC.

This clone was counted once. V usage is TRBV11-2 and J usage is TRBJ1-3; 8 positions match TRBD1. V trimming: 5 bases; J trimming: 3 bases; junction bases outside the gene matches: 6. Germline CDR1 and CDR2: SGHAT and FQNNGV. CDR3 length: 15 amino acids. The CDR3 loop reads CASSGRTGFGNTIYF. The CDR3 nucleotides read TGTGCCAGCAGCGGTCGGACAGGGTTTGGAAACACCATATATTTT.

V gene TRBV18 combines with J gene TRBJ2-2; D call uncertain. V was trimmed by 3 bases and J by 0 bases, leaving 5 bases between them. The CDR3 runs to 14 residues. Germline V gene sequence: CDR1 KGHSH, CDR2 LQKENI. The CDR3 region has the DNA TGTGCCAGCTCACCGCAGGCGAACACCGGGGAGCTGTTTTTT. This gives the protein CASSPQANTGELFF.